The TCR beta chain described here comes from a study of CD8 T cells in ankylosing spondylitis. Broader study findings: A TCR beta motif of roughly 8 highly homologous variants seemed to mark ankylosing spondylitis blood.

The CDR3 runs to 15 residues. A single record per CDR3 protein comes from TCRdb applying MiXCR to the 5' RACE reads. This table has fewer than 750,000 distinct CDR3 sequences, around 20% appearing once. This clonotype was seen more than once but under ten times. Its antigen is undetermined. The source is a male donor with ankylosing spondylitis. The V call is TRBV21-1, the J call TRBJ1-2. TRBV21-1 is a recognized pseudogene. Sequencing used blood, either unsorted or a sorted T cell fraction (not recorded which). The CDR3 loop reads CASSMPVSIFYGYTF. For the CDR3, the DNA is TGTGCCAGCAGCATGCCGGTCAGTATCTTCTATGGCTACACCTTC.